A selection of T cell receptor beta chains follows, all from one sample in a study of shared clonotypes between healthy human individuals. Assay used: immunoSEQ multiplex PCR; TCRdb lists only in-frame clones, some missing. The table shows 2 million to 2.5 million clones, with more than 80% occurring only once. The sequenced material came from naive CD4+ T cells from PBMCs. Source of these receptors: a man aged 18 to 30 in good health. Some clones in this sample may be carry-over from other donors' samples. CDR3s include the opening cysteine and the closing phenylalanine or tryptophan. A D gene is named only where the DNA matches it firmly. Clone sizes are given selectively: once, few, many, or a class where the clone is expanded.

size,J,V,length,D,CDR3,DNA
.,TRBJ2-7,TRBV28,13,.,CASRGGGSYEQYF,TGTGCCAGCCGAGGGGGAGGCTCCTACGAGCAGTACTTC
.,TRBJ1-1,TRBV10-3,11,.,CAISELTEAFF,TGTGCCATCAGTGAGCTCACTGAAGCTTTCTTT
.,TRBJ1-2,TRBV18,14,TRBD1,CASSPGQGANGYTF,TGTGCCAGCTCACCCGGACAGGGGGCAAATGGCTACACCTTC
.,TRBJ1-1,TRBV28,14,.,CASSLYFPSTEAFF,TGTGCCAGCAGTTTATATTTTCCTAGCACTGAAGCTTTCTTT
once,TRBJ1-1,TRBV4-3,16,TRBD1,CASSQRQGAGGAEAFF,TGCGCCAGCAGCCAACGACAGGGGGCGGGGGGCGCTGAAGCTTTCTTT
.,TRBJ1-2,TRBV25-1,13,.,CASGLVGNYGYTF,TGTGCCAGCGGCCTCGTGGGGAACTATGGCTACACCTTC
.,TRBJ2-1,TRBV7-3,14,.,CASSSFGGYNEQFF,TGTGCCAGCAGCTCTTTCGGCGGCTACAATGAGCAGTTCTTC
.,TRBJ1-1,TRBV7-3,14,.,CASSSLGPNTEAFF,TGTGCCAGCAGCTCCCTGGGACCGAACACTGAAGCTTTCTTT
.,TRBJ1-1,TRBV28,15,.,CASSLMGRYNTEAFF,TGTGCCAGCAGTTTAATGGGCAGGTATAACACTGAAGCTTTCTTT
.,TRBJ2-7,TRBV6-5,15,.,CASSYRGGQSYEQYF,TGTGCCAGCAGTTACCGGGGCGGACAGTCCTACGAGCAGTACTTC
.,TRBJ2-7,TRBV10-3,14,.,CAISASLAFYEQYF,TGTGCCATCAGTGCTTCACTCGCGTTCTACGAGCAGTACTTC
.,TRBJ2-3,TRBV19,14,.,CASSSRLSTDTQYF,TGTGCCAGTAGTTCCAGGTTAAGCACAGATACGCAGTATTTT
.,TRBJ2-7,TRBV5-4,15,TRBD2,CASSAGTSDSYEQYF,TGTGCCAGCAGCGCGGGTACTAGCGACTCCTACGAGCAGTACTTC
.,TRBJ2-7,TRBV25-1,12,TRBD1,CASTDRGYEQYF,TGTGCCAGCACCGACAGGGGGTACGAGCAGTACTTC
.,TRBJ2-1,TRBV6-1,15,TRBD2,CASSVTSGRPNEQFF,TGTGCCAGCAGTGTAACTAGCGGGAGACCCAATGAGCAGTTCTTC
few,TRBJ1-2,TRBV19,14,.,CASSGTSVNYGYTF,TGTGCCAGTAGTGGGACATCGGTTAACTATGGCTACACCTTC
.,TRBJ2-3,TRBV2,14,TRBD2,CASGGSGTGDTQYF,TGTGCCAGCGGGGGGAGCGGGACGGGCGATACGCAGTATTTT
.,TRBJ1-4,TRBV5-4,14,.,CASSQGRVNEKLFF,TGTGCCAGCAGCCAGGGACGGGTTAATGAAAAACTGTTTTTT
.,TRBJ1-3,TRBV30,15,.,CAWTTLGLRGLHIYF,TGTGCCTGGACCACATTGGGGCTCAGGGGCTTGCACATATATTTT
.,TRBJ2-7,TRBV29-1,11,.,CSARNPYEQYF,TGCAGCGCCCGTAACCCCTACGAGCAGTACTTC
.,TRBJ1-4,TRBV7-6,14,.,CASSRGQRGEKLFF,TGTGCCAGCAGCCGTGGACAGAGGGGAGAAAAACTGTTTTTT
.,TRBJ1-2,TRBV5-1,16,TRBD1,CASSLGAAGTGGDDTF,TGCGCCAGCAGCTTGGGGGCAGCCGGGACAGGGGGCGACGACACCTTC
.,TRBJ1-3,TRBV13,15,.,CASSPRRSSGNTIYF,TGTGCCAGCAGCCCCCGGAGATCCTCTGGAAACACCATATATTTT
.,TRBJ2-7,TRBV27,15,.,CASSRRGPSSYEQYF,TGTGCCAGCAGTAGACGGGGCCCGAGCTCCTACGAGCAGTACTTC
.,TRBJ2-3,TRBV7-2,15,TRBD1,CASSLGRQGLDTQYF,TGTGCCAGCAGCTTAGGCCGACAGGGGTTAGATACGCAGTATTTT
.,TRBJ2-5,TRBV5-1,14,TRBD1,CASRRTGTQETQYF,TGCGCCAGCAGAAGGACAGGGACCCAAGAGACCCAGTACTTC
once,TRBJ2-1,TRBV7-2,15,TRBD2,CASSLVASGRAVQFF,TGTGCCAGCAGCTTAGTTGCTAGCGGGAGGGCCGTGCAGTTCTTC
.,TRBJ2-5,TRBV20-1,11,.,CGCSRSETQYF,TGCGGCTGCAGTAGGAGTGAGACCCAGTACTTC
.,TRBJ1-1,TRBV2,15,.,CASSERRIRGTEAFF,TGTGCCAGCAGTGAAAGACGGATTCGTGGAACTGAAGCTTTCTTT
.,TRBJ2-3,TRBV7-9,17,.,CASSLALVKGLTDTQYF,TGTGCCAGCAGCTTAGCATTAGTCAAGGGATTAACAGATACGCAGTATTTT
.,TRBJ1-1,TRBV5-4,13,.,CASSFRMNTEAFF,TGTGCCAGCAGCTTCCGGATGAACACTGAAGCTTTCTTT
.,TRBJ2-1,TRBV5-6,14,TRBD2,CASSYSSGSDEQFF,TGTGCCAGCAGCTATTCTAGCGGGAGTGATGAGCAGTTCTTC
.,TRBJ1-2,TRBV25-1,13,.,CASSEREDYGYTF,TGTGCCAGCAGTGAGAGGGAGGACTATGGCTACACCTTC
once,TRBJ2-7,TRBV7-9,19,TRBD1,CASSLFFFPRDRAAYEQYF,TGTGCCAGCAGCTTATTTTTCTTCCCTCGGGACAGGGCAGCCTACGAGCAGTACTTC
.,TRBJ1-1,TRBV6-1,15,TRBD1,CASSGYRGVNTEAFF,TGTGCCAGCAGTGGTTACAGGGGAGTGAACACTGAAGCTTTCTTT
.,TRBJ2-5,TRBV10-1,16,TRBD2,CASSRGLAGPQETQYF,TGCGCCAGCAGTCGCGGACTAGCGGGCCCCCAAGAGACCCAGTACTTC
once,TRBJ1-2,TRBV15,16,.,CATSREILGGDYGYTF,TGTGCCACCAGCAGGGAGATTCTGGGAGGGGACTATGGCTACACCTTC
.,TRBJ2-1,TRBV7-9,15,.,CASSLVSGNYNEQFF,TGTGCCAGCAGCTTAGTTAGCGGAAACTACAATGAGCAGTTCTTC
.,TRBJ1-1,TRBV6-1,15,.,CASSEVGGRATEAFF,TGTGCCAGCAGTGAAGTCGGAGGCCGGGCAACTGAAGCTTTCTTT
.,TRBJ2-3,TRBV11-2,16,.,CASSFIGAGNTDTQYF,TGTGCCAGCAGCTTCATCGGGGCAGGGAACACAGATACGCAGTATTTT
.,TRBJ1-1,TRBV5-1,13,.,CASSFNWDTEAFF,TGCGCCAGCAGCTTTAATTGGGACACTGAAGCTTTCTTT
.,TRBJ1-4,TRBV5-1,16,.,CASSLGPLATNEKLFF,TGCGCCAGCAGCTTGGGACCCCTTGCAACTAATGAAAAACTGTTTTTT
.,TRBJ2-2,TRBV28,13,.,CASHREPTGELFF,TGTGCCAGCCATAGGGAGCCCACCGGGGAGCTGTTTTTT
.,TRBJ1-2,TRBV5-1,15,TRBD1,CASSYPGQLNYGYTF,TGCGCCAGCAGTTACCCGGGACAGTTGAACTATGGCTACACCTTC
few,TRBJ1-2,TRBV18,13,.,CASSPARDFGYTF,TGTGCCAGCTCACCAGCGAGGGATTTCGGCTACACCTTC
.,TRBJ2-4,TRBV2,17,.,CASSGPSRGLAKNIQYF,TGTGCCAGCAGTGGGCCCAGCAGGGGTCTAGCCAAAAACATTCAGTACTTC
.,TRBJ2-7,TRBV28,14,.,CASRLEGGDYEQYF,TGTGCCAGCAGACTGGAAGGGGGGGACTACGAGCAGTACTTC
.,TRBJ1-1,TRBV11-1,15,TRBD1,CASSFLTGSRTEAFF,TGTGCCAGCAGCTTCCTGACAGGGAGTCGGACTGAAGCTTTCTTT
.,TRBJ2-7,TRBV29-1,14,TRBD1,CSATGQAFTYEQYF,TGCAGCGCCACGGGACAGGCGTTCACCTACGAGCAGTACTTC